Below, 19 T cell receptor beta chains from the same sample are listed, as sequenced in a study of Ad26.COV2.S vaccination and SARS-CoV-2 variants. Here immunoSEQ multiplex PCR was the method, and the copy in TCRdb shows in-frame clones only, minus some. The sample gives 500,000 or so clones, around nine tenths of which show up once; roughly 13% is in the top ten. Regarding treatment: 19 received Ad26.COV2.S at low or high dose, single or two shots; five or six received placebo; per-sample allocation not given. Collection of the samples took place on day 63 after the first injection of vaccine or placebo. The sample consisted of peripheral blood, taken in a trial of Ad26.COV2.S vaccine versus placebo. These receptors came from a person aged 18 to 65 who received the Ad26.COV2.S COVID-19 vaccine or a placebo.

The J gene is TRBJ1-6, the V gene TRBV4-1, with D hard to call. The CDR3 extends over 15 amino acids. Germline V gene lookup returns CDR1 MGHRA and CDR2 YSYEKL. With 6 bases removed from V and 6 bases from J, the gap between germline ends came to 15 bases. DNA for the CDR3: TGCGCCAGCAGGCCAGTAGACGGCCTTAATTCACCCCTCCACTTT. This sequence encodes CASRPVDGLNSPLHF.

The chain links TRBV15 to TRBJ2-5, with D perhaps TRBD1 or TRBD2 (5 bases each). V lost 8 bases to trimming and J lost 4 bases, with 14 bases between them. Per germline, CDR1 LNHNV and CDR2 YYDKDF (reference sequence). This CDR3 contains 13 residues. The CDR3 reads CATQRGTPETQYF. For the CDR3, the DNA is TGTGCCACCCAGAGGGGAACGCCAGAGACCCAGTACTTC.

The J gene is TRBJ2-7, the V gene TRBV18, with TRBD2 matching over 8 bases. The trim removed 2 bases at V and 6 bases at J, leaving 9 bases unmatched. CDR3 size: 15 residues. Looked up from germline, CDR1 is KGHSH and CDR2 is LQKENI. The CDR3 DNA reads as TGTGCCAGCTCACCAAGGTCCAGCGGGAGTGGCGAGCAGTACTTC. Protein sequence: CASSPRSSGSGEQYF.

A few counts support this clone. The chain couples TRBV27 to TRBJ2-2; 7 nucleotides agree with TRBD1. Germline-derived CDR1 and CDR2 are MNHEY and SMNVEV (reference sequence). The CDR3 extends over 17 amino acids. V lost 7 bases and J lost 1; bases outside the gene matches: 12. The CDR3 spells CASTPRGWDRNTGELFF. The CDR3 bases are TGTGCCAGCACCCCTCGGGGTTGGGACAGGAACACCGGGGAGCTGTTTTTT.

The V and J genes are TRBV9 and TRBJ2-7; D is unclear. This CDR3 contains 14 residues. Per the germline V gene, CDR1 is SGDLS and CDR2 is YYNGEE. V was clipped by 0 bases and J by 6 bases, with 13 bases between them. CDR3 residues: CASSVEVPPVEQYF. CDR3 DNA sequence: TGTGCCAGCAGCGTAGAGGTACCCCCGGTCGAGCAGTACTTC.

The chain is built from TRBV3-1 (or the pseudogene TRBV3-2) and TRBJ2-3; 7 bases are shared with TRBD2. The trim removed 1 base at V and 4 bases at J, leaving 8 bases unmatched. The germline CDR1 and CDR2 sequences are LGHDT and YNNKEL (reference sequence). This CDR3 has 16 residues. In DNA form, the CDR3 reads TGTGCCAGCAGCCAAGGCGGACTAGTGAGGGCAGATACGCAGTATTTT. It encodes CASSQGGLVRADTQYF.

The chain links TRBV9 to TRBJ1-1, with 8 nucleotides matching TRBD1. The CDR3 has 13 residues. The ends lost 4 bases at V and 6 bases at J; junction bases unmatched: 5. Germline loops: CDR1 SGDLS, CDR2 YYNGEE. Written as DNA, the CDR3 is TGTGCCAGCAGCCTGGGGACAGGAGCTGAAGCTTTCTTT. Translated, it gives CASSLGTGAEAFF.

The rearrangement joins TRBV7-8 to TRBJ1-4, with 7 bases lining up with TRBD1. CDR1 and CDR2 (germline): SGHVS, FQNEAQ. This CDR3 contains 15 residues. Germline trimming cut 5 bases from V and 3 bases from J; bases unmatched to any gene: 6. The CDR3 region has the DNA TGTGCCAGCAGCGGGGGGACAGTCTCTAATGAAAAACTGTTTTTT. It specifies CASSGGTVSNEKLFF.

The J gene is TRBJ2-7, the V gene TRBV2; D is possibly TRBD1 or TRBD2 (6 bases each). V dropped 7 bases and J dropped 5 bases, with 18 bases sitting between them. Germline CDR1 SNHLY, CDR2 FYNNEI. The CDR3 runs 14 residues. Here the CDR3 reads CASMTGAPRDEQYF. The CDR3 nucleotides read TGTGCCAGCATGACGGGGGCCCCCCGGGACGAGCAGTACTTC.

The CDR3 nucleotides are TGTGCCAGCTCGTCCGGGACAGTGACAACCGGGGAGCTGTTTTTT. This codes for CASSSGTVTTGELFF. The chain combines TRBV18 with TRBJ2-2; 7 nucleotides line up with TRBD1. Unmatched junction bases numbered 9, after V lost 6 bases and J lost 5 bases. Germline V gene sequence: CDR1 KGHSH, CDR2 LQKENI. CDR3 length: 15 residues.

The chain is built from TRBV7-2 and TRBJ2-2, with 10 bases aligning to TRBD1. In germline, CDR1 is SGHTA, CDR2 FQGNSA. The V and J ends lost 5 bases and 2 bases, in that order; junction bases with no gene match: 5. The CDR3 has 16 amino acids. The CDR3 region has the DNA TGTGCCAGCAGCCACAGGACAGGGGGTAACACCGGGGAGCTGTTTTTT. It translates to CASSHRTGGNTGELFF.

This clone was seen only once. V and J are TRBV19 and TRBJ2-1, with 14 bases identical to TRBD2. The CDR3 contains 16 residues. Trimming at V came to 3 bases and at J to 8 bases, leaving 6 bases not matched to a gene. CDR1 LNHDA and CDR2 SQIVND come from the germline V gene (reference sequence). CDR3 amino acids: CASSILAGLAGDEQFF. DNA for the CDR3: TGTGCCAGTAGTATTTTAGCGGGACTAGCGGGAGATGAGCAGTTCTTC.

The chain carries TRBV7-3 and TRBJ2-1; 8 bases line up with TRBD2. The CDR3 consists of 15 residues. J was trimmed by 5 bases and V by 2 bases; bases with no gene match: 5. CDR1 and CDR2 (germline): SGHTA, FQGTGA. The CDR3 spells CASSLGGTRDNEQFF. The CDR3 nucleotides read TGTGCCAGCAGCTTAGGTGGGACTAGGGACAATGAGCAGTTCTTC.

The genes are TRBV24-1 and TRBJ2-5; 8 positions match TRBD1. The germline V gene has CDR1 KGHDR and CDR2 SFDVKD. CDR3 length: 14 amino acids. The V and J ends lost 1 base and 5 bases, in that order; junction bases with no gene match: 2. The CDR3: CATSDLRQGETQYF. CDR3 in DNA: TGTGCCACCAGTGATTTAAGACAGGGGGAGACCCAGTACTTC.

The chain links TRBV30 to TRBJ1-3; D perhaps matches TRBD1 (5 bases). This CDR3 contains 13 residues. The germline CDR1 and CDR2 sequences are GTSNPN and SVGIG (reference sequence). Trimming took 8 bases from V and 0 from J, leaving 11 bases between them. The CDR3, as DNA: TGTGCCGCAACGGGGCACTCTGGAAACACCATATATTTT. This codes for CAATGHSGNTIYF.

The chain employs TRBV11-3 and TRBJ2-5; no clear D. V lost 1 base to trimming and J lost 1 base, with 7 bases between them. The CDR3 loop spans 14 amino acids. In germline, CDR1 is SGHNT, CDR2 YENEEA. The CDR3 spells CASSLGSGQETQYF. CDR3 in DNA: TGTGCCAGCAGCTTAGGGTCAGGCCAAGAGACCCAGTACTTC.

The chain joins TRBV28 to TRBJ1-1; D unresolved. The CDR3 extends over 13 amino acids. V lost 5 bases and J lost 0, with 7 bases in between. In germline, CDR1 is MDHEN, CDR2 SYDVKM. The CDR3 region is CASSTHVNTEAFF. The CDR3 DNA reads TGTGCCAGCAGTACACACGTGAACACTGAAGCTTTCTTT.

The DNA of the CDR3 is TGTGCCTGGAGTGGGGGACAGCCAAACACCGGGGAGCTGTTTTTT. Its translation: CAWSGGQPNTGELFF. The J gene is TRBJ2-2, the V gene TRBV30; 7 bases agree with TRBD1. V shed 1 base, J shed 2 bases, and the junction held 4 bases outside the gene matches. Per the germline V gene, CDR1 is GTSNPN and CDR2 is SVGIG (reference sequence). The CDR3 loop spans 15 amino acids.

The chain links TRBV28 to TRBJ2-2; the D gene could be TRBD1 or TRBD2 (6 bases each). Per the germline V gene, CDR1 is MDHEN and CDR2 is SYDVKM. Trimming removed 7 bases from V and 4 bases from J, with 19 bases in between. The CDR3 has 16 residues. The CDR3 is CASMKVIQGLTGELFF. CDR3 DNA: TGTGCCAGCATGAAGGTCATACAGGGACTCACCGGGGAGCTGTTTTTT.